This TCR beta chain was captured by sequencing in a study of blood T cells in healthy people across ages. Study-level results: Samples with more naive T cells showed higher observed beta diversity.

Sample-barcoded 5' priming and a J-beta primer mix drove a second PCR of roughly 7 to 11 cycles. TCRdb re-called the 5' RACE reads through MiXCR, storing one row per CDR3 protein. The profile shows approximately 600,000 distinct CDR3 sequences, around three fifths of them singletons. The CDR3 covers 14 residues. V lost 0 bases and J lost 6, with 14 bases in between. Germline values: CDR1 SQVTM, CDR2 ANQGSEA. Concerning this clonotype: Its antigen remains unknown.

The receptor was derived from a man aged 55 to 70 in good health. Source material: blood. The gene calls are TRBV29-1 and TRBJ1-1, with D maybe TRBD1 (5 bases). The DNA for the CDR3 is TGCAGCGTTGAAGATATGGTGGGGGGGTCTGAAGCTTTCTTT. As protein: CSVEDMVGGSEAFF.